What follows is one T cell receptor beta chain and its context. In its sample, this clonotype was seen many times. Its antigen is currently not known. No clone much larger than this one lies a single base away; base qualities are absent. TCRdb lists the instrument as Illumina HiSeq 2500. TCR beta libraries were prepared by quantitative 5'-RACE with molecular barcodes. For the original study's pipeline: To identify disease-linked TCR variants, a new computational method was used, one built on a probabilistic model of VDJ rearrangement. TCRdb ran its own pipeline on the public reads, namely fastp trimming at Q25 and MiXCR clone calling, and kept in-frame beta chains. Each entry is one CDR3 protein sequence, shown with its most common DNA and genes. The V and J calls and clone size come from TCRdb's table, not from the authors' own analysis. The sample yields about 130,000 distinct CDR3 sequences; approximately 10% were counted once. The ten largest clones take up about 4% of the sample.

The source of the sample is a study of CD8 T cells in ankylosing spondylitis (dated by TCRdb to 2016 to 2017). Describing the broader study: T cell receptor beta repertoires were profiled in healthy donors and ankylosing spondylitis patients so that disease-linked TCR variants could be found. The full study cohort was made up of about 25 ankylosing spondylitis patients and roughly 98 healthy donors. Peripheral blood was sampled, and synovial fluid was additionally collected from ankylosing spondylitis patients.

Beyond this particular receptor, the publication reports: Blood from ankylosing spondylitis patients appeared to be characterized by a TCR beta motif made up of several highly homologous amino acid variants. Some TCR beta motif variants had previously been reported in synovial fluid and blood of reactive arthritis patients, which suggested common disease-initiation mechanisms. According to the report, matched synovial fluid samples from ankylosing spondylitis patients were significantly enriched for the disease-linked clones. In peripheral blood, the disease-linked clones were found at relatively low frequencies and had a CD8+ phenotype.

Input material: blood, either unsorted or a sorted T cell fraction (not recorded which). The source is a female donor with ankylosing spondylitis or in good health (not recorded which).

Here is the DNA: TGTGCCAGCAGACGAACCGGGACACACTACGAGCAGTACTTC. Translated, this gives CASRRTGTHYEQYF. Recombination joined TRBV12-3 or TRBV12-4 with TRBJ2-7; TRBD1 could be the D gene, as 6 bases match. V sheds 6 bases and J sheds 3 bases, leaving 15 bases between their ends. From the cysteine up to the phenylalanine, the CDR3 has a length of 14 residues. The CDR3 DNA has 42 bases and is translated from base 1.